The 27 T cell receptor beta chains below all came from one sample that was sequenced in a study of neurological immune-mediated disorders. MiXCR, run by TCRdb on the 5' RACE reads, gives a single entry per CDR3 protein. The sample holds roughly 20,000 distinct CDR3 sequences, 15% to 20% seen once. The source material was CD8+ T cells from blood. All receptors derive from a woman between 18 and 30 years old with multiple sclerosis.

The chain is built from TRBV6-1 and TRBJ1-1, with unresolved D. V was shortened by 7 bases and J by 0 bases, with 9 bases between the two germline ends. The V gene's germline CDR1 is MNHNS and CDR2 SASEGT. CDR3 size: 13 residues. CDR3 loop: CASTLKLNTEAFF. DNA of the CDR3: TGTGCCAGCACCCTAAAGCTGAACACTGAAGCTTTCTTT.

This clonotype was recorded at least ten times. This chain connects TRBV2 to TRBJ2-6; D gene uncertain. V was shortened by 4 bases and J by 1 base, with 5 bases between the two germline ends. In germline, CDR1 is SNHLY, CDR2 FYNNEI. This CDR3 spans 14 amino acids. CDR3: CASSGSSGANVLTF. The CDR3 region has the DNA TGTGCCAGCAGTGGGAGTTCTGGGGCCAACGTCCTGACTTTC.

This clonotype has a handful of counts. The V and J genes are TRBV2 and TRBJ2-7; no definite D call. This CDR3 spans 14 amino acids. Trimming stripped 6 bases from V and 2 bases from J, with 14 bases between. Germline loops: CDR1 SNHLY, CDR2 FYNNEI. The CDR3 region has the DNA TGTGCCAGCAGAAAACAGAATACACCCTACGAGCAGTACTTC. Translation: CASRKQNTPYEQYF. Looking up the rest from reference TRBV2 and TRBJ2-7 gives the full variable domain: EPEVTQTPSHQVTQMGQEVILRCVPISNHLYFYWYRQILGQKVEFLVSFYNNEISEKSEIFDDQFSVERPDGSNFTLKIRSTKLEDSAMYFCASRKQNTPYEQYFGPGTRLTVT.

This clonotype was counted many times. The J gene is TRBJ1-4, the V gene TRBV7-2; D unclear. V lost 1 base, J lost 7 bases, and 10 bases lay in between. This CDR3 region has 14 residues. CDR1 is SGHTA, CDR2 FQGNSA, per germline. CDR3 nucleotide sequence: TGTGCCAGCAGCTTAGATCGGGTCGGTGAAAAACTGTTTTTT. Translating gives CASSLDRVGEKLFF.

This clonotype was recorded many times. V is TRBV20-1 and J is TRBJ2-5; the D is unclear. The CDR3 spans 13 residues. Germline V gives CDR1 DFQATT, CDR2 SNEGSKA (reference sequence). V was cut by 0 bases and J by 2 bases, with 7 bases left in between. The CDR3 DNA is TGCAGTGCTAGAGAGTGGAAACAAGAGACCCAGTACTTC. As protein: CSAREWKQETQYF.

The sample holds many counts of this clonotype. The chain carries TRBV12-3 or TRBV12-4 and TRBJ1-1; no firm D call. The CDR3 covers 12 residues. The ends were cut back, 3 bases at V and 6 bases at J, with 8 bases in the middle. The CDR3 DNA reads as TGTGCCAGCAGTTTGGATCCGGCTGAAGCTTTCTTT. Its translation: CASSLDPAEAFF.

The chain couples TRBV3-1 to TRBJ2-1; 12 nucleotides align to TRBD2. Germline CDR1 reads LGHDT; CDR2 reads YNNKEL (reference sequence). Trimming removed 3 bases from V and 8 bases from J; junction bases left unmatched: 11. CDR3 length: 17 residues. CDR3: CASSHLRRTSGIDEQFF. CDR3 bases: TGTGCCAGCAGCCACCTACGCCGGACTAGCGGGATCGATGAGCAGTTCTTC.

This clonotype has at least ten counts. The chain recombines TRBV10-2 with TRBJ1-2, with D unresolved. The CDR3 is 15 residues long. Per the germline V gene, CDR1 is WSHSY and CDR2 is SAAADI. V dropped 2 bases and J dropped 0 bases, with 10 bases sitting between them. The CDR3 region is CASSEPPRANYGYTF. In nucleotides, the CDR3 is TGCGCCAGCAGTGAGCCCCCGCGGGCTAACTATGGCTACACCTTC.

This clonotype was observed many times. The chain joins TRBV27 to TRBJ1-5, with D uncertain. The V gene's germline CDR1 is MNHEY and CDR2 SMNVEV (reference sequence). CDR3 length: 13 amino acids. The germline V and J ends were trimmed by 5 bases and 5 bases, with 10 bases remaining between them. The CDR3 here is CASSAGPHQPQHF. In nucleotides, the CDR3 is TGTGCCAGCAGTGCAGGACCACATCAGCCCCAGCATTTT.

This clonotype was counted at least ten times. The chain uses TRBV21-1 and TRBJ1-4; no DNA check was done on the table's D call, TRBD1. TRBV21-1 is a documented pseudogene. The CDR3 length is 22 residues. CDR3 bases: TGTGCCAGCAGCAAAGCTTACTTGAAGGGGTCCATCCCCGTGCTAACTAATGAAAAACTGTTTTTT. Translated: CASSKAYLKGSIPVLTNEKLFF.

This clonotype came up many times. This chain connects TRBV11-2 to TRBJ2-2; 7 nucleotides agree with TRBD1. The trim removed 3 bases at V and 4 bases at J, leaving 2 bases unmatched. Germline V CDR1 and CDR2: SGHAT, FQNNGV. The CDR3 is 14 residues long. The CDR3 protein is CASSFRQGTGELFF. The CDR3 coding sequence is TGTGCCAGCAGCTTCCGACAGGGCACCGGGGAGCTGTTTTTT.

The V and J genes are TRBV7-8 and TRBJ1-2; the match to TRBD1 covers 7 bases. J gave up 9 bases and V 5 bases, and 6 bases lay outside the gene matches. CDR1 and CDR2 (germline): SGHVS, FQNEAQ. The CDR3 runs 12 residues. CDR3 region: CASSHRQGSYTF. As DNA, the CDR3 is TGTGCCAGCAGCCATAGACAGGGTAGCTACACCTTC.

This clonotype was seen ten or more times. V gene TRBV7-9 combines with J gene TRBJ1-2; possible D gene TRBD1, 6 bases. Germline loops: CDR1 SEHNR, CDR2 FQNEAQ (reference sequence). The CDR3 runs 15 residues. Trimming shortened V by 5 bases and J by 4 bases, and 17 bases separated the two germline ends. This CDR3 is CASSPSAGHLYGYTF. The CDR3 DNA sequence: TGTGCCAGCAGCCCGTCCGCGGGACACCTCTATGGCTACACCTTC.

Here the CDR3 reads CASSLDGQGGNTDTQYF. Here the CDR3 DNA reads TGCGCCAGCAGCTTGGATGGACAGGGGGGAAACACAGATACGCAGTATTTT. The genes are TRBV5-1 and TRBJ2-3; TRBD1 aligns across 10 bases. J lost 2 bases, V lost 0 bases, and 6 bases had no gene match. The CDR3 loop spans 17 amino acids. Germline CDR1 and CDR2: SGHRS and YFSETQ.

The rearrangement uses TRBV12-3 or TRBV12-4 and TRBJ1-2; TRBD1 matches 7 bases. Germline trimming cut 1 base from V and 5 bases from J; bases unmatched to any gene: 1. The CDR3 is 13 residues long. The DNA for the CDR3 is TGTGCCAGCAGTTTAGAGGGGGCTTATGGCTACACCTTC. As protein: CASSLEGAYGYTF.

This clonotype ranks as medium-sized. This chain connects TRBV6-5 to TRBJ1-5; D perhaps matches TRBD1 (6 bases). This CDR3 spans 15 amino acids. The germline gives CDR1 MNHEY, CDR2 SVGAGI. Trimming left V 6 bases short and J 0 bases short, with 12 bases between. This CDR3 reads CASRVRGNSNQPQHF. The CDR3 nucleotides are TGTGCCAGCAGGGTCAGGGGAAATAGCAATCAGCCCCAGCATTTT.

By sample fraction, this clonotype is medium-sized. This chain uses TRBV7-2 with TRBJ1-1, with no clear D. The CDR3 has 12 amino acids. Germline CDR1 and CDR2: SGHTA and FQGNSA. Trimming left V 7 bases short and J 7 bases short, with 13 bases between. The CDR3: CASTQQRGEAFF. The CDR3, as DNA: TGTGCCAGCACCCAACAACGGGGTGAAGCTTTCTTT.

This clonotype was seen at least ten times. The CDR3 region is CASSQDTLRNTEAFF. CDR3 coding DNA: TGTGCCAGCAGCCAAGATACCCTACGGAACACTGAAGCTTTCTTT. The chain uses TRBV14 and TRBJ1-1; no clear D gene. Germline loops: CDR1 SGHDN, CDR2 FVKESK. This CDR3 is 15 amino acids long. Trimming left V 0 bases short and J 1 base short, with 9 bases between.

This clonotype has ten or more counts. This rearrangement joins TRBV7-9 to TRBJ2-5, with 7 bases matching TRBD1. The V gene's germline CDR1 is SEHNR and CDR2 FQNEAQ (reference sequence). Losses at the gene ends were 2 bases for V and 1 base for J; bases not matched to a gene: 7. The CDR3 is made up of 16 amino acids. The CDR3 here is CASSLKGQTFQETQYF. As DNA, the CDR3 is TGTGCCAGCAGCTTAAAGGGACAGACTTTCCAAGAGACCCAGTACTTC.

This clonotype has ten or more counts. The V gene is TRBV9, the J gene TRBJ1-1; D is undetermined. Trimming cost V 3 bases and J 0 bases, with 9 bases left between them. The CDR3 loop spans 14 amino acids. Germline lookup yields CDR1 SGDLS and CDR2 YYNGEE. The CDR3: CASSGGTMNTEAFF. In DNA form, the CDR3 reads TGTGCCAGCAGCGGAGGCACCATGAACACTGAAGCTTTCTTT.

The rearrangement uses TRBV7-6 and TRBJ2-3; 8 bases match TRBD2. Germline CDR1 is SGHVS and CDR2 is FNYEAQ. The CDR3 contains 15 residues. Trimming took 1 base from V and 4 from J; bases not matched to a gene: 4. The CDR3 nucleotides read TGTGCCAGCAGCTTAGAAAGCGGGGGCCCAGATACGCAGTATTTT. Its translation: CASSLESGGPDTQYF.

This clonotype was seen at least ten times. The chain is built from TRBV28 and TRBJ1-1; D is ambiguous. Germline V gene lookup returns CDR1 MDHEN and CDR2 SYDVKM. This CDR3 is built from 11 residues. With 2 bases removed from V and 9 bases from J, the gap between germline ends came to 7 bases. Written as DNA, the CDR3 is TGTGCCAGCAGTTTACAGGCGAAAGCTTTCTTT. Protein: CASSLQAKAFF.

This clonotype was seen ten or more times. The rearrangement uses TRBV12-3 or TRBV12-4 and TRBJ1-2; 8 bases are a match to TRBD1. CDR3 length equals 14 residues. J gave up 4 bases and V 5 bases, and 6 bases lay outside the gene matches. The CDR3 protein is CASSPDRVPYGYTF. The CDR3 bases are TGTGCCAGCAGTCCGGACAGGGTACCCTATGGCTACACCTTC.

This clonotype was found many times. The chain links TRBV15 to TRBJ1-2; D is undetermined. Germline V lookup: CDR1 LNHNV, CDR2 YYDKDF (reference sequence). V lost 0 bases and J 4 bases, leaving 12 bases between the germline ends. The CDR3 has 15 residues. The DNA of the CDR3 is TGTGCCACCAGCAGAGACTCCGGATCTATCTATGGCTACACCTTC. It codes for CATSRDSGSIYGYTF. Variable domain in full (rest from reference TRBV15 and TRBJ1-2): DAMVIQNPRYQVTQFGKPVTLSCSQTLNHNVMYWYQQKSSQAPKLLFHYYDKDFNNEADTPDNFQSRRPNTSFCFLDIRSPGLGDTAMYLCATSRDSGSIYGYTFGSGTRLTVV.

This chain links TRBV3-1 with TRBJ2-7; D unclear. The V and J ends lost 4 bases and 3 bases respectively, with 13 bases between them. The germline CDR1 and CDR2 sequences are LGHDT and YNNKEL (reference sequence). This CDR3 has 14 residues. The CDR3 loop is CASSPTPGGYEQYV. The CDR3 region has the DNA TGTGCCAGCAGCCCTACCCCGGGCGGCTACGAGCAGTACGTC.

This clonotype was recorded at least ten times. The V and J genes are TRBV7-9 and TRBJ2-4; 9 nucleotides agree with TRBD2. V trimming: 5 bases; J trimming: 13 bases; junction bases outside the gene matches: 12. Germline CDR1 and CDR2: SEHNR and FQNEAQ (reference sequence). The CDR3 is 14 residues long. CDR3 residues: CASSSDVGGGAQYF. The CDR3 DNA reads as TGTGCCAGCAGCAGCGACGTGGGCGGGGGGGCCCAGTACTTC. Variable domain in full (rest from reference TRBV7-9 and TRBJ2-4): DTGVSQNPRHKITKRGQNVTFRCDPISEHNRLYWYRQTLGQGPEFLTYFQNEAQLEKSRLLSDRFSAERPKGSFSTLEIQRTEQGDSAMYLCASSSDVGGGAQYFGAGTRLSVL.

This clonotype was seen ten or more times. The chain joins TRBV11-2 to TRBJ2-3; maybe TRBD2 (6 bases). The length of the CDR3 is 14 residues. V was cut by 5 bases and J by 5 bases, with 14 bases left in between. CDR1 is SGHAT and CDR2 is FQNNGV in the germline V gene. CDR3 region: CASSARTTGDTQYF. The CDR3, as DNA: TGTGCCAGCAGCGCAAGGACTACGGGAGATACGCAGTATTTT.